This TCR beta chain appears in the sequencing data of a study of OX40 agonist ivuxolimab in advanced cancers. Study as a whole: In this trial design, patients received ivuxolimab intravenously at 0.01 to 10 mg/kg every 2 weeks.

Baseline, cycle 4 day 1, and cycle 7 day 1 were the blood sampling points. CDR3 length: 16 residues. V trimming: 10 bases; J trimming: 5 bases; junction bases outside the gene matches: 17. Produced via immunoSEQ multiplex PCR; TCRdb's table is partial and in-frame only. The sample gives roughly 60,000 clones, 65% to 90% of which show up once; approximately 0.92% is in the top ten. The starting material was CD4+ or CD8+ T cells sorted from blood, obtained in a trial of the OX40 agonist ivuxolimab. This clonotype originated in an adult with an advanced solid tumor such as melanoma, head and neck, liver or kidney cancer. V and J are TRBV23-1 and TRBJ2-7, with 10 positions matching TRBD2. TRBV23-1 is reported as an ORF; its role is uncertain. The DNA for the CDR3 is TGCGCCAACAACTACCACCCTAGCGGGAGAGACAACGAGCAGTACTTC. Protein: CANNYHPSGRDNEQYF.